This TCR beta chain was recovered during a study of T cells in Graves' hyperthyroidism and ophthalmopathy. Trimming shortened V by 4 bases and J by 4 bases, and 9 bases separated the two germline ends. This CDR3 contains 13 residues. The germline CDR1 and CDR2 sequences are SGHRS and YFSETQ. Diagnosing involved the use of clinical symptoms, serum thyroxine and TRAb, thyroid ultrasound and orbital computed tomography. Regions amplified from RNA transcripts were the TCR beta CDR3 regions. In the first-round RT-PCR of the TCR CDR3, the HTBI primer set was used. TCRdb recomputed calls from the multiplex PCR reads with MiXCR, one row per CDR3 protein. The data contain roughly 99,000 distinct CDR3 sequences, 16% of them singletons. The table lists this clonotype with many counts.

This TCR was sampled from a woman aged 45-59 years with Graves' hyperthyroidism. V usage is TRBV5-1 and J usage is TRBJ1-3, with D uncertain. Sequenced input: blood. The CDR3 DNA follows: TGCGCCAGCAGCCCGCAGGTCGGAAACACCATATATTTT. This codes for CASSPQVGNTIYF. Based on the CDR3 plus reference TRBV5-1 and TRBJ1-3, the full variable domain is KAGVTQTPRYLIKTRGQQVTLSCSPISGHRSVSWYQQTPGQGLQFLFEYFSETQRNKGNFPGRFSGRQFSNSRSEMNVSTLELGDSALYLCASSPQVGNTIYFGEGSWLTVV.